The T cell receptor (beta chain) under discussion was sequenced for a study of metastatic and nonmetastatic thyroid tumors. Study-wide results and caveats: Relative to benign nodules, malignant thyroid tumors were reportedly characterized by significantly elevated TCR beta diversity in blood and tumor.

About this clone itself: The target antigen is unknown. At one end the junction does not follow the germline gene, possibly because of a read error.

CDR1 is MDHEN, CDR2 SYDVKM, per germline. The CDR3 length is 14 residues. There were no patients who had received any treatment before thyroid surgery. Original processing methods: Built for papillary thyroid cancer, a distant-metastasis classifier drew on CDR3 differences across clinicopathological groups. From the PCR reads, TCRdb re-called clones with MiXCR. TCRdb, rather than the study authors, made the V and J calls. The sample contains some 14,000 clones, 25% to 30% of which appear only once. The sequencing input was tumor tissue. The chain joins TRBV28 to TRBJ1-2, with D hard to call. This TCR was recovered from a male donor with papillary thyroid cancer or a benign thyroid nodule (not recorded which). Some clones in this sample may be carry-over from other donors' samples. CDR3 in amino acids: CDSSSPGSPYGSTF. CDR3 bases: TGTGACAGCAGTTCCCCCGGGTCGCCTTATGGCTCCACCTTC.